Each of the 25 T cell receptor beta chains below was sequenced from the same sample in a study of response to subunit inactivated influenza vaccine. Each CDR3 protein is one row after TCRdb ran MiXCR on the RT-PCR reads. The sample consists of some 160,000 distinct CDR3 sequences, approximately 11% of them appearing once. The sample in question was non-naive T cells sorted from PBMCs, obtained roughly 47 days after vaccination. These receptors were collected from a middle-aged man who received an inactivated influenza vaccine.

This clonotype was seen many times. The chain is built from TRBV5-1 and TRBJ2-5, with 7 bases matching TRBD2. V lost 4 bases, J lost 4 bases, and 13 bases stayed unmatched. The length of the CDR3 is 16 residues. The germline V gene has CDR1 SGHRS and CDR2 YFSETQ. The CDR3 protein is CASSPTSNRRGETQYF. The DNA for the CDR3 is TGCGCCAGCAGCCCGACTAGCAACCGCCGGGGAGAGACCCAGTACTTC.

This clonotype was counted a few times. The CDR3 DNA is TGTGCCATCACGGCGGGGATTACAGGGTCTGGCTACACCTTC. This codes for CAITAGITGSGYTF. The rearrangement joins TRBV10-3 to TRBJ1-2; possible D gene TRBD1, 6 bases. Deletions cut 7 bases from V and 7 bases from J, with 19 bases between. The CDR3 has 14 residues. The germline V gene encodes CDR1 ENHRY and CDR2 SYGVKD.

This clonotype was observed a few times. The chain couples TRBV6-2 or TRBV6-3 to TRBJ1-2, with a tentative D call TRBD1 (5 bases). CDR1 and CDR2 (germline): MNHEY, SVGEGT. This CDR3 contains 13 residues. V was clipped by 2 bases and J by 2 bases, with 6 bases between them. CDR3 DNA sequence: TGTGCCAGCAGTTACGGGGGGAACTATGGCTACACCTTC. It specifies CASSYGGNYGYTF.

This clonotype came up many times. The chain employs TRBV19 and TRBJ2-1, with D hard to call. The CDR3 has 15 amino acids. The V end was cut by 3 bases, the J end by 0 bases, with 9 bases between. Germline CDR1 reads LNHDA; CDR2 reads SQIVND (reference sequence). The CDR3 DNA reads as TGTGCCAGTAGTATTCTTCAAAACTCCTACAATGAGCAGTTCTTC. It specifies CASSILQNSYNEQFF. Complete variable domain (other parts from reference TRBV19 and TRBJ2-1): DGGITQSPKYLFRKEGQNVTLSCEQNLNHDAMYWYRQDPGQGLRLIYYSQIVNDFQKGDIAEGYSVSREKKESFPLTVTSAQKNPTAFYLCASSILQNSYNEQFFGPGTRLTVL.

This clonotype has ten or more counts. This chain links TRBV6-5 with TRBJ1-1; no clear D. Germline V CDR1 and CDR2: MNHEY, SVGAGI. Trimming removed 6 bases from V and 3 bases from J, with 20 bases in between. This CDR3 region has 16 residues. CDR3 loop: CASSSSGYSRDTEAFF. The DNA for the CDR3 is TGTGCCAGCAGCTCAAGTGGGTACAGTCGGGACACTGAAGCTTTCTTT.

This rearrangement joins TRBV4-3 to TRBJ1-6, with D possibly TRBD1 on 5 matching bases. CDR1 and CDR2 from the germline V gene are LGHNA and YSLEER. Trimming removed 3 bases at V and 7 bases at J, with 13 bases between. The CDR3 contains 15 residues. The DNA of the CDR3 is TGCGCCAGCAGCCAGGAGCGGGGCGAGAATTCACCCCTCCACTTT. It translates to CASSQERGENSPLHF.

V and J are TRBV7-8 and TRBJ1-6, with D possibly matching TRBD1 (6 bases). CDR3 length: 14 residues. Germline loops: CDR1 SGHVS, CDR2 FQNEAQ. V shed 5 bases and J shed 7 bases, with 12 bases lying between them. CDR3 region: CASSTHTGNSPLHF. The DNA for the CDR3 is TGTGCCAGCAGCACCCACACAGGGAATTCACCCCTCCACTTT.

This clonotype has only a few counts. This rearrangement joins TRBV7-3 to TRBJ2-1, with TRBD2 as a possible D gene (6 bases). Per germline, CDR1 SGHTA and CDR2 FQGTGA. Trimming removed 0 bases from V and 3 bases from J, with 12 bases in between. The CDR3 is made up of 16 amino acids. CDR3 bases: TGTGCCAGCAGCTTAACCGGCGGGAACATCTACAATGAGCAGTTCTTC. Its protein is CASSLTGGNIYNEQFF.

V and J are TRBV6-2 or TRBV6-3 and TRBJ1-5; 8 nucleotides line up with TRBD1. CDR3 length: 18 amino acids. Germline CDR1 reads MNHEY; CDR2 reads SVGEGT. The junction had 17 bases not matched to a gene; V was cut back by 6 bases and J by 4 bases. DNA of the CDR3: TGTGCCAGCAGCCCCGGGACAGGTACCGGAGTATGGAATCAGCCCCAGCATTTT. Amino acid sequence: CASSPGTGTGVWNQPQHF.

The chain recombines TRBV12-3 or TRBV12-4 with TRBJ1-4; D is uncertain. The CDR3 is 13 amino acids. V lost 5 bases to trimming and J lost 4 bases, with 8 bases between them. CDR3 coding DNA: TGTGCCAGCAGTAGCGGGAATAATGAAAAACTGTTTTTT. Translating it yields CASSSGNNEKLFF.

This chain's CDR3 is CASSYSAGGTPYEQYF. CDR3 nucleotides: TGTGCCAGCAGTTACTCTGCGGGGGGAACCCCCTACGAGCAGTACTTC. This sequence joins TRBV6-5 and TRBJ2-7; TRBD2 matches at 8 bases. This CDR3 is 16 amino acids long. Losses at the gene ends were 0 bases for V and 2 bases for J; bases not matched to a gene: 6. Germline-derived CDR1 and CDR2 are MNHEY and SVGAGI.

This clonotype occurred many times. The rearrangement links TRBV12-3 or TRBV12-4 to TRBJ2-7; TRBD2 matches 7 bases. This CDR3 contains 12 residues. V shed 5 bases and J 6 bases; nucleotides not matched to a gene: 4. Written as DNA, the CDR3 is TGTGCCAGCAGTCTTCCGGGGGGCGAGCAGTACTTC. Its protein product is CASSLPGGEQYF.

This clonotype was found many times. The V and J genes are TRBV5-4 and TRBJ2-2; D might be TRBD2 (6 bases). Germline loops: CDR1 SGHNT, CDR2 YYREEE (reference sequence). The CDR3 has 16 amino acids. Trimming cost V 2 bases and J 6 bases, with 17 bases left between them. CDR3 bases: TGTGCCAGCAGCTTCGGTAGACTAGGAGGCTCCGGGGAGCTGTTTTTT. This gives the protein CASSFGRLGGSGELFF.

In this sample, this clonotype turned up many times. The chain links TRBV7-2 to TRBJ2-7; D is perhaps TRBD1 (6 bases). Germline-derived CDR1 and CDR2 are SGHTA and FQGNSA. V was trimmed by 1 base and J by 0 bases, leaving 7 bases between them. This CDR3 is 14 amino acids long. The CDR3 loop is CASSLGGLSYEQYF. As DNA, the CDR3 is TGTGCCAGCAGCTTAGGGGGGCTCTCCTACGAGCAGTACTTC.

This clonotype was counted ten times or more. The genes are TRBV12-3 or TRBV12-4 and TRBJ1-2; D gene uncertain. CDR3 size: 12 residues. V was cut by 1 base and J by 5 bases, with 5 bases left in between. The DNA for the CDR3 is TGTGCCAGCAGTTTAGAATTATATGGCTACACCTTC. The encoded protein is CASSLELYGYTF.

V gene TRBV30 combines with J gene TRBJ2-7; D may be TRBD1 or TRBD2 (5 bases each). Trimming removed 4 bases from V and 3 bases from J, with 10 bases in between. From germline, CDR1 is GTSNPN and CDR2 SVGIG (reference sequence). The CDR3 runs 12 residues. The chain's CDR3 is CAWTGSSYEQYF. DNA of the CDR3: TGTGCCTGGACAGGGAGTAGCTACGAGCAGTACTTC.

This clonotype was counted ten times or more. The chain uses TRBV10-3 and TRBJ2-5, with 7 bases aligning to TRBD1. This CDR3 contains 16 residues. Losses at the gene ends were 3 bases for V and 5 bases for J; bases not matched to a gene: 12. Germline V gene lookup returns CDR1 ENHRY and CDR2 SYGVKD. The CDR3 sequence is CAISDTQTGKWETQYF. The CDR3 DNA sequence: TGTGCCATCAGTGATACCCAGACAGGGAAGTGGGAGACCCAGTACTTC.

The chain uses TRBV7-2 and TRBJ2-2, with 8 nucleotides matching TRBD2. Losses at the gene ends were 5 bases for V and 5 bases for J; bases not matched to a gene: 4. The CDR3 sequence is 14 residues long. Germline assignment: CDR1 SGHTA and CDR2 FQGNSA. The DNA for the CDR3 is TGTGCCAGCAGCGGACTAGCCGCGACCGGGGAGCTGTTTTTT. Translation: CASSGLAATGELFF. Full variable domain (rest looked up from reference TRBV7-2 and TRBJ2-2): GAGVSQSPSNKVTEKGKDVELRCDPISGHTALYWYRQSLGQGLEFLIYFQGNSAPDKSGLPSDRFSAERTGGSVSTLTIQRTQQEDSAVYLCASSGLAATGELFFGEGSRLTVL.

This clonotype was observed many times. V usage is TRBV7-2 and J usage is TRBJ2-5, with TRBD2 as a possible D gene (6 bases). V was trimmed by 3 bases and J by 1 base, leaving 9 bases between them. This CDR3 is built from 14 residues. CDR1 is SGHTA and CDR2 is FQGNSA in the germline V gene. DNA of the CDR3: TGTGCCAGCAGCTTTAGCGGAATCCAAGAGACCCAGTACTTC. Translating gives CASSFSGIQETQYF.

In its sample, this clonotype was seen many times. The chain joins TRBV7-9 to TRBJ1-1; tentative D call: TRBD1 (6 bases). The germline V and J ends were trimmed by 5 bases and 2 bases, with 15 bases remaining between them. Germline-derived CDR1 and CDR2 are SEHNR and FQNEAQ (reference sequence). This CDR3 is 15 amino acids long. The CDR3 DNA reads as TGTGCCAGCAGCCCCAAGGACAGAATTAACACTGAAGCTTTCTTT. It specifies CASSPKDRINTEAFF.

This clonotype appeared many times. This rearrangement joins TRBV4-2 to TRBJ2-3, with 12 bases matching TRBD2. V lost 5 bases and J lost 4; bases outside the gene matches: 4. This CDR3 is 15 amino acids long. Germline V lookup: CDR1 LGHNA, CDR2 YNFKEQ. In DNA, the CDR3 is TGTGCCAGCAGCGCACTAGCGGGGGGTCCAGATACGCAGTATTTT. Encoded protein: CASSALAGGPDTQYF.

This clonotype was found a few times. The chain has TRBV12-5 and TRBJ2-1, with 9 nucleotides matching TRBD2. V shed 0 bases, J shed 8 bases, and the junction held 8 bases outside the gene matches. There are 16 residues in the CDR3. The germline gives CDR1 LGHNT, CDR2 FRNRAP. Here the CDR3 reads CASGLVQGGRVYEQFF. The CDR3 DNA is TGTGCTAGTGGTTTGGTACAGGGCGGGAGGGTCTATGAGCAGTTCTTC. Full variable domain (missing parts from reference TRBV12-5 and TRBJ2-1): DARVTQTPRHKVTEMGQEVTMRCQPILGHNTVFWYRQTMMQGLELLAYFRNRAPLDDSGMPKDRFSAEMPDATLATLKIQPSEPRDSAVYFCASGLVQGGRVYEQFFGPGTRLTVL.

The V and J genes are TRBV12-3 or TRBV12-4 and TRBJ2-2, with a possible D match to TRBD1 (6 bases). The CDR3 has 15 residues. Deletions cut 3 bases from V and 1 base from J, with 9 bases between. The CDR3 nucleotides are TGTGCCAGCAGTTTCTCCAGGGGGAACACCGGGGAGCTGTTTTTT. This sequence encodes CASSFSRGNTGELFF.

The chain couples TRBV28 to TRBJ2-7; D might be TRBD2 (5 bases). Germline CDR1 and CDR2: MDHEN and SYDVKM. The V gene lost 9 bases and the J gene lost 0 bases, with 15 bases spanning the gap. The CDR3 runs to 14 residues. The CDR3 reads CASTTTGSSYEQYF. The CDR3 DNA reads as TGTGCCAGTACGACTACCGGAAGCTCCTACGAGCAGTACTTC.

This clonotype was detected a few times. V is TRBV24-1 and J is TRBJ2-2, with 7 nucleotides matching TRBD1. The V segment lost 6 bases and the J segment 4 bases; nucleotides outside the gene matches: 10. This CDR3 region has 16 residues. The germline CDR1 and CDR2 sequences are KGHDR and SFDVKD. The CDR3 region has the DNA TGTGCCACCAGTCGGGTCGAAGGGGGCGTCACCGGGGAGCTGTTTTTT. This sequence encodes CATSRVEGGVTGELFF.